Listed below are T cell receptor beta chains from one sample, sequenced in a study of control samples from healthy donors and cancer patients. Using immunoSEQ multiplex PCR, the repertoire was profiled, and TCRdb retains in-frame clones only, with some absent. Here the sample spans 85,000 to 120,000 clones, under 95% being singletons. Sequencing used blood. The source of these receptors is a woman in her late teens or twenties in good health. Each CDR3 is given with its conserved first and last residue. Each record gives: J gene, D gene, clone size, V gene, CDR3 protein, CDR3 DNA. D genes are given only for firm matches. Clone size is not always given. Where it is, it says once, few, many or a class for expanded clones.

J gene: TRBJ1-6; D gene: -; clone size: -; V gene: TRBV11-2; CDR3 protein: CASTSGSYNSPLHF; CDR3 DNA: TGTGCCAGCACCTCCGGATCCTATAATTCACCCCTCCACTTT
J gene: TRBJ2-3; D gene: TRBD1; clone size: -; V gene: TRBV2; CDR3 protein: CASSPGQGTTQYF; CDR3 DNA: TGTGCCAGCAGTCCGGGACAGGGTACAACGCAGTATTTT
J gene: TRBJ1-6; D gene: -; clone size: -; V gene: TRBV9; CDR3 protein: CASSVEGTDNSPLHF; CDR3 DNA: TGTGCCAGCAGCGTAGAGGGGACCGACAATTCACCCCTCCACTTT
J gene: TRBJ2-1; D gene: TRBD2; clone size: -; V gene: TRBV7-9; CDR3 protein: CASSPRTSGVYNEQFF; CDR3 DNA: TGTGCCAGCAGCCCCCGGACTAGCGGGGTATACAATGAGCAGTTCTTC
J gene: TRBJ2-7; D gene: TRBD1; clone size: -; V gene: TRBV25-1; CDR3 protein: CATSIQGLDEQYF; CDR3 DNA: TGTGCCACCTCAATACAGGGGTTAGACGAGCAGTACTTC
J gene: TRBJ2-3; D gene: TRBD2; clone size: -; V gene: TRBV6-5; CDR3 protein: CASSSRTRTDTQYF; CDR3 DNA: TGTGCCAGCAGTTCTAGGACTAGGACAGATACGCAGTATTTT
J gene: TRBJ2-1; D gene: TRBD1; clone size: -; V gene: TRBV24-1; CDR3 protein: CATSDLARQGKQFF; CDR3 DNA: TGTGCCACCAGTGATTTGGCAAGACAGGGGAAACAGTTCTTC
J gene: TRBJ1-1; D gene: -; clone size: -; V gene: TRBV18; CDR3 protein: CASSPGQNPWNTEAFF; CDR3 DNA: TGTGCCAGCTCACCAGGACAGAATCCTTGGAACACTGAAGCTTTCTTT
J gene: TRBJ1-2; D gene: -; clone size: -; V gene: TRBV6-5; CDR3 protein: CATNRAAVGYGYTF; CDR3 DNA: TGTGCCACAAATCGGGCCGCCGTTGGCTATGGCTACACCTTC
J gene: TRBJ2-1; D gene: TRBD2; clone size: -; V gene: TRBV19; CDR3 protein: CASRLAGQSYNEQFF; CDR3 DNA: TGTGCCAGTAGATTAGCGGGCCAATCCTACAATGAGCAGTTCTTC
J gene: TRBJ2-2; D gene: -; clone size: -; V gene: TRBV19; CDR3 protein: CASSILSDYTGELFF; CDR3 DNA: TGTGCCAGTAGTATCCTGTCAGATTACACCGGGGAGCTGTTTTTT
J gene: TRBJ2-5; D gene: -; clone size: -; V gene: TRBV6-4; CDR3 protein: CASRLGTQYF; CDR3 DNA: TGTGCCAGCAGGCTTGGGACCCAGTACTTC
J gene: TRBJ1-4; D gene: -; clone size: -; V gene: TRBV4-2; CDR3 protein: CASSLQATVKLFF; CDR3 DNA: TGTGCCAGCAGCCTACAGGCAACCGTAAAACTGTTTTTT
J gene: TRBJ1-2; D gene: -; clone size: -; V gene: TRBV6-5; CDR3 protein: CASSYSTGGDGYTF; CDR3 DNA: TGTGCCAGCAGTTACTCGACTGGGGGCGATGGCTACACCTTC
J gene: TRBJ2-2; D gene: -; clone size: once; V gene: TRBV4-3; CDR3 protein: CASSQDIQGANTGELFF; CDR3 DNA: TGCGCCAGCAGCCAAGATATACAGGGCGCGAACACCGGGGAGCTGTTTTTT
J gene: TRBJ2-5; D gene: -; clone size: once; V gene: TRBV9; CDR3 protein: CASSSRLGRETQYF; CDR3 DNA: TGTGCCAGCAGCTCTAGACTAGGACGGGAGACCCAGTACTTC
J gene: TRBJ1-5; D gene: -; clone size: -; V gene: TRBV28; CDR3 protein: CASSREDNQPQHF; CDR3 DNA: TGTGCCAGCAGTCGGGAGGACAATCAGCCCCAGCATTTT
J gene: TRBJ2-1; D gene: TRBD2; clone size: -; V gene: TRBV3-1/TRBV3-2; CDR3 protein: CASTLGGGSYNEQFF; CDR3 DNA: TGTGCCAGCACCCTCGGGGGGGGCTCCTACAATGAGCAGTTCTTC
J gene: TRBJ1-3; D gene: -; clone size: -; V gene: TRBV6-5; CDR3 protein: CASSYGTHSGNTIYF; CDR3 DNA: TGTGCCAGCAGTTACGGGACACACTCTGGAAACACCATATATTTT
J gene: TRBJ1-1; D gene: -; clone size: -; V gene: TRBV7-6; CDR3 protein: CASSLGAGSNTEAFF; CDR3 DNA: TGTGCCAGCAGCTTAGGGGCAGGGAGTAACACTGAAGCTTTCTTT
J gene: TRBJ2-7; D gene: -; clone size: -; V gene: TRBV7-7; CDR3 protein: CASSLGVGGSYEQYF; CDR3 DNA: TGTGCCAGCAGCTTAGGAGTGGGAGGATCCTACGAGCAGTACTTC
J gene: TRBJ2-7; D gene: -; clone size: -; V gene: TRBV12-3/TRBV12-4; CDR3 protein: CASSLSPHEQYF; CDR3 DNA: TGTGCCAGCAGTTTAAGCCCGCACGAGCAGTACTTC
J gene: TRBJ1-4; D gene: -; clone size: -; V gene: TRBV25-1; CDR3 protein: CASRRNEKLFF; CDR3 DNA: TGTGCCAGCCGCAGAAATGAAAAACTGTTTTTT
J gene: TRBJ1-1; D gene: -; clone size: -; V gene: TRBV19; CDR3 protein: CASSIWGTGTEAFF; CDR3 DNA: TGTGCCAGTAGTATCTGGGGGACTGGAACTGAAGCTTTCTTT
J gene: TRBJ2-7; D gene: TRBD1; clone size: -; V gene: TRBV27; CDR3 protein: CASSPGQVYEQYF; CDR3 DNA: TGTGCCAGCAGTCCCGGACAGGTCTACGAGCAGTACTTC
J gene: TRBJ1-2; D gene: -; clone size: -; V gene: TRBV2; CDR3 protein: CASSVQAKGYGYTF; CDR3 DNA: TGTGCCAGCAGTGTGCAGGCGAAGGGCTATGGCTACACCTTC
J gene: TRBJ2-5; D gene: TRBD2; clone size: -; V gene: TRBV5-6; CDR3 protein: CASSLRLAGGQETQYF; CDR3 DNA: TGTGCCAGCAGCCTCCGACTAGCGGGGGGGCAAGAGACCCAGTACTTC
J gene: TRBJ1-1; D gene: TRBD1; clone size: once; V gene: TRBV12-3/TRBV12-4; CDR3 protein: CASGRQGNTEAFF; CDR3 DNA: TGTGCCAGCGGACGACAGGGGAACACTGAAGCTTTCTTT
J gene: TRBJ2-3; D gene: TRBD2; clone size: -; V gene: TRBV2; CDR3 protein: CASSATGTRSDTQYF; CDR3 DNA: TGTGCCAGCAGCGCTACCGGGACTAGGTCGGATACGCAGTATTTT
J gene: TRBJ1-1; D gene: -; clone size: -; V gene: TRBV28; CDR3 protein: CASSLLHSMNTEAFF; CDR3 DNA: TGTGCCAGCAGTTTACTACATTCCATGAACACTGAAGCTTTCTTT
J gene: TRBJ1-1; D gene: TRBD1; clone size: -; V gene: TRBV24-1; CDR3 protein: CATREGQGPNTEAFF; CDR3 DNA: TGTGCCACCAGGGAAGGACAGGGTCCGAACACTGAAGCTTTCTTT
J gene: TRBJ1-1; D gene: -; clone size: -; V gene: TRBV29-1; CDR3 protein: CSVESAEAFF; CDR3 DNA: TGCAGCGTTGAGAGTGCTGAAGCTTTCTTT